This T cell receptor (beta chain) was captured in a study of blood T cell repertoires in COVID-19 (dated by TCRdb to between 2020 and 2021). For the study in its entirety: Collaborator samples came from the United States, Italy and Spain and covered acute and convalescent phases of COVID-19. The prospective study material was composed of cDNA or gDNA derived from T cells, B-cell-depleted T cells, or PBMCs. Deeply sampled blood TCRbeta repertoires from subjects exposed to, actively infected with, or recovered from COVID-19 were included in the dataset. The repertoires were released in a freely available public database intended as a resource for research on the immune response to SARS-CoV-2. Samples came from the ongoing ImmuneRACE study (first 160 participants) plus 1,254 subjects from 6 global collaborators. The sample metadata nearly always contained a de-identified subject ID, COVID-19 status, age in years and sex. Where available, HLA class I and class II types were obtained from metadata supplied by the sample provider rather than from assay-based typing. What the study reported, not specific to this receptor: How much clinical and demographic metadata was included differed by source and by participant, and the metadata was provided uncurated.

Samples from volunteer blood donors who had recovered from COVID-19 were contributed by a second Seattle source. Collaborating institutions collected whole blood in K2EDTA tubes following their own protocols. Collaborator samples were shipped for TCRbeta analysis as frozen whole blood, isolated PBMCs, or DNA extracted from either sample type. The table lists this clone with a count of one. Its antigen target is currently unknown. No clone much larger than this one lies a single base away; base qualities are absent. TCRbeta CDR3 regions were amplified from genomic DNA by means of the immunoSEQ Assay, a bias-controlled multiplex PCR. As for the original processing: The number of nucleated cells in each sample was estimated by amplification of reference gene primers within the assay. To quantify the absolute abundance of each unique TCRbeta CDR3 rearrangement, sequence reads were collapsed and filtered. For each sample, productive Simpson clonality was calculated as the square root of Simpson's diversity index over productive rearrangements. TCRdb limited this immuneACCESS table to in-frame rearrangements with V and J called. A share of clones is missing; checked studies link under half to unresolved V genes, and the rest is unexplained. Clone size and V and J calls were adopted from that table, with D and trimming inferred from the DNA. This sample lists about 310,000 clones; about 87% were detected once. The ten largest make up around 8% of the sample.

The V end gives up 2 bases and the J end 1 base, leaving 6 bases in the junction not matched to a gene. From cysteine to phenylalanine, the CDR3 is 17 amino acids long. The only DNA kept is the CDR3, 51 bases in frame from the first base. CDR1 and CDR2 are drawn from the germline V gene: SGHVS, FQNEAQ. Sequences were obtained from peripheral blood. The origin of this receptor is a woman aged 45-60 years who had recovered from COVID-19. In this chain, TRBV7-8 is recombined with TRBJ2-2; 8 bases in the junction line up with TRBD2. The sequence in DNA is TGTGCCAGCAGCTTAACTTTGAGCGGGGGGAACACCGGGGAGCTGTTTTTT. Its protein is CASSLTLSGGNTGELFF.